The 17 T cell receptor beta chains below come from one sample, sequenced in a study of blood T cells in healthy people across ages. A second PCR of 7 to 11 cycles used a sample-barcoded 5' primer and a J-beta primer mix. TCRdb re-called the 5' RACE reads with MiXCR, one entry per CDR3 protein. The sample lists 500,000 to 700,000 distinct CDR3 sequences, about 30% occurring once. Sample: blood. The receptors originated from a woman of 80 years or more in good health.

This clonotype was detected ten times or more. The chain recombines TRBV28 with TRBJ2-3; 10 nucleotides align to TRBD1. CDR3 size: 14 residues. Germline V gene sequence: CDR1 MDHEN, CDR2 SYDVKM. V was pared by 8 bases and J by 3 bases, with 5 bases of the junction left unmatched. The CDR3 loop reads CASETGGGTDTQYF. DNA for the CDR3: TGTGCCAGCGAGACAGGGGGCGGAACAGATACGCAGTATTTT.

The genes are TRBV7-9 and TRBJ1-2; D perhaps matches TRBD1 (6 bases). This CDR3 region has 13 residues. The V end lost 10 bases, the J end lost 2 bases, and 14 bases lay between the germline ends. The V gene's germline CDR1 is SEHNR and CDR2 FQNEAQ (reference sequence). The chain's CDR3 is CANRPTGNYGYTF. CDR3 DNA sequence: TGTGCCAACAGACCTACAGGGAACTATGGCTACACCTTC.

Many counts were recorded for this clonotype. The chain employs TRBV20-1 and TRBJ2-1, with 7 bases that match TRBD2. V dropped 5 bases and J dropped 1; count of bases not matched to a gene: 5. Per germline, CDR1 DFQATT and CDR2 SNEGSKA (reference sequence). The CDR3 sequence is 14 residues long. CDR3 sequence: CSAYLGGSYNEQFF. The CDR3 coding sequence is TGCAGTGCTTACCTCGGGGGGTCCTACAATGAGCAGTTCTTC.

As regards this clonotype: It may be a read error: a sequence one base away is much more abundant. The genes are TRBV7-8 and TRBJ2-7; the D gene is possibly TRBD2 (7 bases). CDR3 size: 16 residues. The V and J ends lost 5 bases and 7 bases respectively, with 24 bases between them. Germline loops: CDR1 SGHVS, CDR2 FQNEAQ. The CDR3 sequence: CASSHSEGGPYNEQYF. CDR3 nucleotide sequence: TGTGCCAGCAGCCACTCCGAGGGGGGGCCCTACAATGAGCAGTACTTC.

This clonotype came up a few times. The gene calls are TRBV11-1 and TRBJ2-1; 10 positions match TRBD2. V shed 2 bases and J 9 bases; nucleotides not matched to a gene: 10. Germline CDR1 SGHAT, CDR2 FQDESV (reference sequence). The CDR3 is 16 amino acids. CDR3 loop: CASSLRSSGGWSEQFF. Written as DNA, the CDR3 is TGTGCCAGCAGCTTAAGAAGTAGCGGGGGGTGGAGTGAGCAGTTCTTC.

This clonotype was counted ten times or more. CDR3 amino acids: CASSDSSRGYGYTF. The CDR3 nucleotides are TGTGCCAGCAGCGACTCCTCCCGAGGCTATGGCTACACCTTC. This chain joins TRBV12-3 or TRBV12-4 and TRBJ1-2; D is uncertain. V lost 6 bases to trimming and J lost 4 bases, with 15 bases between them. The CDR3 sequence is 14 residues long.

This clonotype was counted ten times or more. The chain links TRBV25-1 to TRBJ2-7; D perhaps matches TRBD2 (6 bases). This CDR3 comprises 16 residues. With 4 bases removed from V and 6 bases from J, the gap between germline ends came to 22 bases. The V gene's germline CDR1 is MGHDK and CDR2 SYGVNS. CDR3 coding DNA: TGTGCCAGCAGTGGTTTCGAGGCAGGGAGGCTGGGCGAGCAGTACTTC. It codes for CASSGFEAGRLGEQYF.

This clonotype was counted at least ten times. The rearrangement joins TRBV6-1 to TRBJ1-2; 8 bases match TRBD1. Germline CDR1 MNHNS, CDR2 SASEGT. V lost 3 bases, J lost 0 bases, and 6 bases stayed unmatched. The CDR3 length is 16 residues. Written as DNA, the CDR3 is TGTGCCAGCAGTGACGGTAGGACAGGGACTAACTATGGCTACACCTTC. Its protein is CASSDGRTGTNYGYTF.

This clonotype was recorded at least ten times. V and J are TRBV12-3 or TRBV12-4 and TRBJ2-4, with TRBD1 identical over 10 bases. This CDR3 region has 16 residues. With V trimmed by 3 bases and J by 7 bases, 9 bases remained unmatched. The CDR3 protein is CASSFATGGQGNIQYF. As DNA, the CDR3 is TGTGCCAGCAGTTTCGCGACAGGGGGCCAGGGGAACATTCAGTACTTC.

Concerning this clonotype: A much larger clonotype is one base distant, so this may be a read error. The V call is TRBV7-2, the J call TRBJ1-5; D remains ambiguous. This CDR3 region has 14 residues. V lost 5 bases to trimming and J lost 11 bases, with 19 bases between them. Germline V gene data show CDR1 as SGHTA and CDR2 as FQGNSA. The CDR3 spells CASSPVGSSVAQHF. DNA for the CDR3: TGTGCCAGCAGCCCCGTGGGGAGTAGTGTCGCCCAGCATTTT.

Concerning this clonotype: Being one base from a much bigger clone, this may be a read error. The chain recombines TRBV6-2 or TRBV6-3 with TRBJ2-3, with unresolved D. Per the germline V gene, CDR1 is MNHEY and CDR2 is SVGEGT. The CDR3 extends over 12 amino acids. CDR3 coding DNA: TGTGCCAGCAGTTTCCGATTTGGCGTGCAGGATTTT. It translates to CASSFRFGVQDF.

This clonotype was seen repeatedly, ten times or more. This chain connects TRBV4-3 to TRBJ2-1; 11 nucleotides line up with TRBD1. Trimming removed 4 bases from V and 9 bases from J; junction bases left unmatched: 5. The CDR3 spans 14 residues. Germline V gives CDR1 LGHNA, CDR2 YSLEER. The CDR3 region has the DNA TGCGCCAGCAGCCGGGACAGGGGGGTCGGTGAGCAGTTCTTC. Translating gives CASSRDRGVGEQFF.

Of note for this clonotype: A much larger clone lies a single base off, so this may be a read error. The J gene is TRBJ2-5, the V gene TRBV20-1; 9 positions agree with TRBD2. The CDR3 sequence is 15 residues long. Germline CDR1 is DFQATT and CDR2 is SNEGSKA (reference sequence). J gave up 11 bases and V 3 bases, and 16 bases lay outside the gene matches. The CDR3 loop reads CSARDAGGPYNEQYF. Written as DNA, the CDR3 is TGCAGTGCTAGGGATGCGGGGGGGCCCTACAATGAGCAGTACTTC.

This clonotype was seen more than once but under ten times. The chain couples TRBV9 to TRBJ2-1; tentatively, D is TRBD1 (5 bases). Trimming stripped 0 bases from V and 7 bases from J, with 14 bases between. Germline V gives CDR1 SGDLS, CDR2 YYNGEE. There are 15 residues in the CDR3. CDR3 sequence: CASSVANQGGNEQFF. As DNA, the CDR3 is TGTGCCAGCAGCGTAGCGAACCAGGGTGGGAATGAGCAGTTCTTC.

Concerning this clonotype: A much larger clone differs from this one at a single base, so this may be a read error. This sequence joins TRBV9 and TRBJ1-2, with 10 bases aligning to TRBD1. CDR3 length equals 16 residues. The germline V gene encodes CDR1 SGDLS and CDR2 YYNGEE. The CDR3 DNA reads as TGTGCCAGCAGCGGGAGGGGGGACAGGGGTAGCTATGGCCACACCTTC. Its translation: CASSGRGDRGSYGHTF.

Concerning this clonotype: This may stem from a read error, because a much larger clone lies one nucleotide away. The chain couples TRBV12-3 or TRBV12-4 to TRBJ2-3; 7 nucleotides line up with TRBD2. The CDR3 length is 17 residues. The chain's CDR3 is CASSQYRAGRSEDAQYF. The CDR3, as DNA: TGTGCCAGCAGTCAATACCGAGCGGGGAGGAGCGAAGATGCGCAGTATTTT.

This clonotype was seen many times. The V call is TRBV3-1, the J call TRBJ2-7, with D perhaps matching TRBD1 or TRBD2 (5 bases each). This CDR3 is built from 14 residues. Per the germline V gene, CDR1 is LGHDT and CDR2 is YNNKEL (reference sequence). The germline V and J ends were trimmed by 2 bases and 1 base, with 9 bases remaining between them. This CDR3 reads CASSQRGLSYEQYF. The CDR3 nucleotides read TGTGCCAGCAGCCAACGGGGCCTATCCTACGAGCAGTACTTC.